Below, one T cell receptor beta chain is given with its context. The sample originates from a study of shared T cell receptors in the human thymus. Here immunoSEQ multiplex PCR was the method, and the copy in TCRdb shows in-frame clones only, minus some. The sample lists some 760,000 clones, approximately 83% occurring once. The CDR3 is 19 amino acids. Germline CDR1 and CDR2: MNHNS and SASEGT. Trimming cost V 1 base and J 6 bases; bases outside gene matches: 15. The same specimen was also included in a second study, on human thymus T cells. That work contributes: Thymic samples were excised during corrective heart operations. Repertoires sampled from thymus and blood appeared biased in V and J gene usage.

Specimen: thymocytes. The genes are TRBV6-1 and TRBJ1-2, with 12 bases matching TRBD1. This sequence originates from a girl under three years old with a congenital heart defect. The DNA of the CDR3 is TGTGCCAGCAGTGAAGAGATAGTGTGGGACAGGGGGCGACAGAATGGCTACACCTTC. It specifies CASSEEIVWDRGRQNGYTF.